This TCR beta chain was obtained from a study of spatial heterogeneity in lung cancer. In the study overall: Alpha-chain detections were consistently fewer than beta-chain detections among the sequences.

This clonotype is termed medium-sized. This beta chain is a stray sequence in a library constructed for alpha chains; its clone size is not meaningful. V was cut by 2 bases and J by 10 bases, with 17 bases left in between. The CDR3 spans 14 residues. Germline CDR1 is SGHTA and CDR2 is FQGTGA. Regarding time point: sample taken at primary tumor resection. Without sorting, whole RNA was sequenced from tumor, nontumor lung or frozen PBMC. Samples were obtained from approximately 76 donors, all untreated early-stage non-small cell lung cancer patients. TCRdb re-derived calls from the 5' RACE reads in MiXCR, one entry per CDR3 protein. This repertoire shows several thousand distinct CDR3 sequences, 3.9% found once; its top ten account for 20% to 30%.

This sequence originates from a female donor with early-stage non-small cell lung cancer. V is TRBV7-3 and J is TRBJ1-1; D is undetermined. The sequencing used normal lung tissue next to the tumor, collected at surgery. The CDR3 DNA reads TGTGCCAGCAGCTTAGGGTATGGGGTGCTGAGAGCTTTCTTT. This translates into CASSLGYGVLRAFF.